Included here is one TCR beta chain sequence, with context. This specimen comes from a study of blood T cell repertoires in COVID-19. This CDR3 is built from 14 residues. V lost 7 bases and J lost 0; bases outside the gene matches: 5. Germline V lookup: CDR1 KGHSH, CDR2 LQKENI. How the authors handled the data: The assay estimated nucleated cells by amplifying reference gene primers. The repertoire was sequenced with immunoSEQ multiplex PCR; TCRdb's copy has only in-frame clones and lacks some. The D gene and trimming were derived from the DNA, and the V and J assignments and clone size from that table. The repertoire has a few hundred thousand clones, around 87% of them found once; the top ten carry about 2.1%.

The chain combines TRBV18 with TRBJ1-1, with 7 bases fitting TRBD1. The sequence derives from a man aged 40-55 years in a cohort exposed to, infected with or recovered from COVID-19 (not recorded which). Sequenced sample: PBMCs or T cells enriched from blood (not recorded which). The CDR3 sequence is CASWAGGMNTEAFF. In nucleotides, the CDR3 is TGTGCCAGCTGGGCAGGGGGAATGAACACTGAAGCTTTCTTT.